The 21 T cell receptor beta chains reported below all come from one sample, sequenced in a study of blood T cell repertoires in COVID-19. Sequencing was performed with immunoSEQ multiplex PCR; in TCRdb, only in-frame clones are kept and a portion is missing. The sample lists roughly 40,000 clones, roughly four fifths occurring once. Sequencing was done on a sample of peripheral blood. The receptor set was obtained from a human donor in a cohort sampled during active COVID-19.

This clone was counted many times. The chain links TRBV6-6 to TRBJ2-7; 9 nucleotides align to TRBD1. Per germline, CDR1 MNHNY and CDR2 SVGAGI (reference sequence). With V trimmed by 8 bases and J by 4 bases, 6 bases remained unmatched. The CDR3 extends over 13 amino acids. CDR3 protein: CASRTGDGYEQYF. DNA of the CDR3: TGTGCCAGCCGGACAGGGGACGGTTACGAGCAGTACTTC.

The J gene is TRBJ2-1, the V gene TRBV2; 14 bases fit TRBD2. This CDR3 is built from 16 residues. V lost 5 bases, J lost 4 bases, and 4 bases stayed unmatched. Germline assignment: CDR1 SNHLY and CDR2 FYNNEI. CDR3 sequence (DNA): TGTGCCAGCAGTCAAGGACTAGCGGGGGGATACAATGAGCAGTTCTTC. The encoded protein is CASSQGLAGGYNEQFF.

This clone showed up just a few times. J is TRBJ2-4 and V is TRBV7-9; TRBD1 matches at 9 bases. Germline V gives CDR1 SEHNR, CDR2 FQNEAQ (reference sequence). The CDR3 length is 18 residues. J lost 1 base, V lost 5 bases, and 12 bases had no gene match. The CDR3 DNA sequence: TGTGCCAGCAGCCAACTCGGGACAGGGAAGGGGGCCAAAAACATTCAGTACTTC. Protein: CASSQLGTGKGAKNIQYF.

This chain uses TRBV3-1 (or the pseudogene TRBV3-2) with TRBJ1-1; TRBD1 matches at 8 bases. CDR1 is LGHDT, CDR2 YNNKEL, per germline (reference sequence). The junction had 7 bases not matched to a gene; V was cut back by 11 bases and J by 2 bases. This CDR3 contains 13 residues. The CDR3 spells CASQGAYNTEAFF. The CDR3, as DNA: TGTGCCTCCCAGGGGGCATATAACACTGAAGCTTTCTTT.

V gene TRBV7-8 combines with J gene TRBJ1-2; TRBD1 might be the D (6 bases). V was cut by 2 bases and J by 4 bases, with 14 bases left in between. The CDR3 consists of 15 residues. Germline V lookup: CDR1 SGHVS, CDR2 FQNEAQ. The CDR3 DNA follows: TGTGCCAGCAGCTTATACCTCAGGGGCACCTATGGCTACACCTTC. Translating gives CASSLYLRGTYGYTF.

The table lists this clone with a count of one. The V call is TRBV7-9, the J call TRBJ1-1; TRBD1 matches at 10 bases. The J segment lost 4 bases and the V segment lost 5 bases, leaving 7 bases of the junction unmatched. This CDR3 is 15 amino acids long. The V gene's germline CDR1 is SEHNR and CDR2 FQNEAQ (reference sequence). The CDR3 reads CASSPRGQGSTEAFF. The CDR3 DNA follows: TGTGCCAGCAGCCCTCGGGGACAGGGGTCCACTGAAGCTTTCTTT. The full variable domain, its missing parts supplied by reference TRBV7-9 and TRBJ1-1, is DTGVSQNPRHKITKRGQNVTFRCDPISEHNRLYWYRQTLGQGPEFLTYFQNEAQLEKSRLLSDRFSAERPKGSFSTLEIQRTEQGDSAMYLCASSPRGQGSTEAFFGQGTRLTVV.

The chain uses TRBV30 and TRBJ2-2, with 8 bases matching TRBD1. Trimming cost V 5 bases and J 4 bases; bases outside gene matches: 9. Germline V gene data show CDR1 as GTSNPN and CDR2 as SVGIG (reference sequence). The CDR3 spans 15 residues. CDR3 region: CAWGTGGEGTGELFF. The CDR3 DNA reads TGTGCCTGGGGTACAGGGGGTGAAGGCACCGGGGAGCTGTTTTTT.

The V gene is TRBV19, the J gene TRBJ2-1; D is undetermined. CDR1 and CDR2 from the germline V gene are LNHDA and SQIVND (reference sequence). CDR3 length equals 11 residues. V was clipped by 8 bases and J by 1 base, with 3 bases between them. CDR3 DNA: TGTGCCAGTGAGTCCTACAATGAGCAGTTCTTC. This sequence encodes CASESYNEQFF.

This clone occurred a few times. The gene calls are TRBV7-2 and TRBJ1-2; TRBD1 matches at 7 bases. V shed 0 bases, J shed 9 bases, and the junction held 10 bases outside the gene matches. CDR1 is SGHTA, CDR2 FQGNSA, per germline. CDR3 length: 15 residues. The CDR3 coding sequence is TGTGCCAGCAGCTTAGCCCAGCGAGGGGGCGGAAGCTACACCTTC. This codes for CASSLAQRGGGSYTF.

The CDR3 sequence is CASSSRTSGYNEQFF. CDR3 in DNA: TGCGCCAGCAGTTCCCGGACTAGCGGGTACAATGAGCAGTTCTTC. This chain links TRBV10-1 with TRBJ2-1; 11 bases agree with TRBD2. Germline V CDR1 and CDR2: WNHNN, SYGVQD (reference sequence). The CDR3 covers 15 residues. Unmatched junction bases numbered 4, after V lost 5 bases and J lost 4 bases.

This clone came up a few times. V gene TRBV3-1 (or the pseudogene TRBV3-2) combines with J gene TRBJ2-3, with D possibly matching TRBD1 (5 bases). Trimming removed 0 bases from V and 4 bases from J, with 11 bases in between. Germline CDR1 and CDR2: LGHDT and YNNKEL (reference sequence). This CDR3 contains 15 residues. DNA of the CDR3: TGTGCCAGCAGCCAAGACCTAGGGGCGGCAGATACGCAGTATTTT. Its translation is CASSQDLGAADTQYF.

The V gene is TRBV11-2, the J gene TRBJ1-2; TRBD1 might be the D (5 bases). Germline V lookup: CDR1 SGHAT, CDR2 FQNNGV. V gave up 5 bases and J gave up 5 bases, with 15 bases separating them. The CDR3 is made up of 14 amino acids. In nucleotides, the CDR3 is TGTGCCAGCAGCCCCTCAGGAAGGGGATATGGCTACACCTTC. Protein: CASSPSGRGYGYTF.

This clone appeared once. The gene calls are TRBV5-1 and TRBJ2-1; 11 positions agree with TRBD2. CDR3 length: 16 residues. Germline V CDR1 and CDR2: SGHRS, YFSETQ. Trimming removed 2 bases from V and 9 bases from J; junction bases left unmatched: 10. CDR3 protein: CASSLLAGGPGGEQFF. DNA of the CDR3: TGCGCCAGCAGCTTATTAGCGGGAGGGCCGGGGGGTGAGCAGTTCTTC.

CDR3 loop: CASEEQANYGYTF. The CDR3 bases are TGTGCCAGCGAGGAACAAGCTAACTATGGCTACACCTTC. The chain links TRBV7-2 to TRBJ1-2; no firm D call. V lost 8 bases and J 0 bases, leaving 10 bases between the germline ends. The CDR3 spans 13 residues. The germline V gene encodes CDR1 SGHTA and CDR2 FQGNSA.

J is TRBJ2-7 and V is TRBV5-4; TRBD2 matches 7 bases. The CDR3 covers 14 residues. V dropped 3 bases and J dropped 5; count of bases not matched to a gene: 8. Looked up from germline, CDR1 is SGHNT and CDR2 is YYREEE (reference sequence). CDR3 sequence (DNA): TGTGCCAGCAGCTCCCCGGGACTATCGGACGAGCAGTACTTC. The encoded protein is CASSSPGLSDEQYF.

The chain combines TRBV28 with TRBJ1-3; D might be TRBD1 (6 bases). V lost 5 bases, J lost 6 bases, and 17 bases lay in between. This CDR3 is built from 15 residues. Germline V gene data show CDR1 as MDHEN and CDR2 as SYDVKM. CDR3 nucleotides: TGTGCCAGCAGTGCCTCCAGGGGCAGAGCAAACACCATATATTTT. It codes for CASSASRGRANTIYF.

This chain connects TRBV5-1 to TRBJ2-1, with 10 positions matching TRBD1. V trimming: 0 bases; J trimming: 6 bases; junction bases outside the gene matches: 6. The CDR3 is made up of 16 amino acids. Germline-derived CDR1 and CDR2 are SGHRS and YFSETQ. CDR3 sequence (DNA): TGCGCCAGCAGCTTGGGTACCGGGACAGGGGTCAATGAGCAGTTCTTC. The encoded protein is CASSLGTGTGVNEQFF.

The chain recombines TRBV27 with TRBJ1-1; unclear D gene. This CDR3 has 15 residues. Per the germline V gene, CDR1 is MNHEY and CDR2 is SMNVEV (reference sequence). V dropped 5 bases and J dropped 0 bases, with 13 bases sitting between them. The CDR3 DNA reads TGTGCCAGCAGTCCGTATGGGGAGGTGAACACTGAAGCTTTCTTT. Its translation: CASSPYGEVNTEAFF.

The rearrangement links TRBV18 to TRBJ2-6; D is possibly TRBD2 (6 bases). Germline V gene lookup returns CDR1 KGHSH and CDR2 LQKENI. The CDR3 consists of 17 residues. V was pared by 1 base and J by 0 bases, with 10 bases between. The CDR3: CASSPQRATSGANVLTF. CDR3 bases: TGTGCCAGCTCACCACAGCGGGCGACCTCTGGGGCCAACGTCCTGACTTTC.

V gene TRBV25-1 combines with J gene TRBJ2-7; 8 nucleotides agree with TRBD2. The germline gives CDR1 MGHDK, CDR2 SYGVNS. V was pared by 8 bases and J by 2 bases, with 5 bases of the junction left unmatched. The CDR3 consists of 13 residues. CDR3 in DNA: TGTGCCAGCGCTAGCGGGCCCCCCTACGAGCAGTACTTC. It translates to CASASGPPYEQYF.

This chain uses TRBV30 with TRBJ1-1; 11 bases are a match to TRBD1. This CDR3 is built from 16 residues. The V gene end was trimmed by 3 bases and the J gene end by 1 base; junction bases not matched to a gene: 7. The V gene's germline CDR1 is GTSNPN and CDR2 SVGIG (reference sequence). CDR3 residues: CAWRGQGVSRNTEAFF. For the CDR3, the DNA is TGTGCCTGGAGGGGACAGGGGGTGAGCAGGAACACTGAAGCTTTCTTT.